This T cell receptor beta chain appears in the sequencing data of a study of spatial heterogeneity in lung cancer. In the study overall: Counts of TCR transcripts in tumor regions tracked strongly with a T cell module score that came from matched bulk RNA-seq. TCR and UMI combinations that were unique each appeared, on average, more than ten times in raw reads.

Stated time point: sample taken at primary tumor resection. Untreated early-stage non-small cell lung cancer patients, fewer than 85 in total, were the donors. The input material, whole RNA from tumor, nontumor lung or frozen PBMC, was sequenced unsorted. Each CDR3 protein is one row after TCRdb ran MiXCR on the 5' RACE reads. The table has around 8,100 distinct CDR3 sequences, about 12% seen once. A note on this clonotype: Its antigen is as yet unknown.

Study-level results: Mutation counts in tumors were tracked by counts of expanded intratumoral alpha and beta TCRs.

This CDR3 region has 14 residues. With V trimmed by 5 bases and J by 6 bases, 6 bases remained unmatched. The source of this sequence is a male donor with early-stage non-small cell lung cancer. This sample comprised lung tumor tissue, obtained at surgery. The rearrangement uses TRBV12-3 or TRBV12-4 and TRBJ2-7; 11 nucleotides align to TRBD1. CDR3 sequence: CASSLGQGAGEQYF. The CDR3 bases are TGTGCCAGCAGTCTCGGACAGGGGGCCGGCGAGCAGTACTTC.